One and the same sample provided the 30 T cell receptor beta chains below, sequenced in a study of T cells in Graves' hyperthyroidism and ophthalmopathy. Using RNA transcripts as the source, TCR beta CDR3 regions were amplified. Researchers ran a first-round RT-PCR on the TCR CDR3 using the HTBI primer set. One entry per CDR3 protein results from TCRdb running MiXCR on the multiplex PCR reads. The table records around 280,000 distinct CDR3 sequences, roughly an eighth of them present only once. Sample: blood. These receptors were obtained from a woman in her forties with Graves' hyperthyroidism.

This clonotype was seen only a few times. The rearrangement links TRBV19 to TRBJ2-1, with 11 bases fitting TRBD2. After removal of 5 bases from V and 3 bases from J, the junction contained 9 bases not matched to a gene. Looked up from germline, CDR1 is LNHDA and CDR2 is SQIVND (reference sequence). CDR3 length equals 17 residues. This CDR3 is CASSLHSGRAFYNEQFF. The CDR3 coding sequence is TGTGCCAGTAGTCTCCATAGCGGGAGGGCATTCTACAATGAGCAGTTCTTC.

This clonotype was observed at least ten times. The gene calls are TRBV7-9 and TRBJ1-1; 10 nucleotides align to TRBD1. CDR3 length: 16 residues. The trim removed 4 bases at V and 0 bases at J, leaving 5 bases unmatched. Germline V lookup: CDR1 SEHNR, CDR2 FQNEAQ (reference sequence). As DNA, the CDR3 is TGTGCCAGCAGCTGGACAGGGGGGGGCATGAACACTGAAGCTTTCTTT. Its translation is CASSWTGGGMNTEAFF.

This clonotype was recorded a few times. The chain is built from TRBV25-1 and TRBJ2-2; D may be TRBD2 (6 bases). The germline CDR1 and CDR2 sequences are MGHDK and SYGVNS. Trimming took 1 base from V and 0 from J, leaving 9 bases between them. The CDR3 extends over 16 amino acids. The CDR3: CASSELSGSNTGELFF. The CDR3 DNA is TGTGCCAGCAGTGAATTGAGCGGGTCGAACACCGGGGAGCTGTTTTTT.

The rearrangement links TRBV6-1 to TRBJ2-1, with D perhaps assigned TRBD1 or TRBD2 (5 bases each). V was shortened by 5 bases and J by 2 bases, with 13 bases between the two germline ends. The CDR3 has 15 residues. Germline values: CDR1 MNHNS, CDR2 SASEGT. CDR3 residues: CASSPTGPTYNEQFF. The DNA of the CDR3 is TGTGCCAGCAGTCCGACGGGACCAACCTACAATGAGCAGTTCTTC.

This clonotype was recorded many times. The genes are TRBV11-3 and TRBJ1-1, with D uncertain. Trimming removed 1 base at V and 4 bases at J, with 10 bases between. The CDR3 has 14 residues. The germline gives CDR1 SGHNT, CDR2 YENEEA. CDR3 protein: CASSLGGLGTEAFF. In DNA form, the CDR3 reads TGTGCCAGCAGCTTAGGAGGTTTGGGCACTGAAGCTTTCTTT. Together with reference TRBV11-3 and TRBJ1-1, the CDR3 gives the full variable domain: EAGVVQSPRYKIIEKKQPVAFWCNPISGHNTLYWYLQNLGQGPELLIRYENEEAVDDSQLPKDRFSAERLKGVDSTLKIQPAELGDSAVYLCASSLGGLGTEAFFGQGTRLTVV.

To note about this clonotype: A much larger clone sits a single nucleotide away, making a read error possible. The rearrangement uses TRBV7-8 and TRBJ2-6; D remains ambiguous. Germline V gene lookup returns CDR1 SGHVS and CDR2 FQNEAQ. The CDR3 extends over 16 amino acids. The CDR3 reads CSSSLVQSGGANVLTF. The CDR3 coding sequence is TGTTCCAGCAGCTTAGTCCAGTCAGGAGGGGCCAACGTCCTGACTTTC.

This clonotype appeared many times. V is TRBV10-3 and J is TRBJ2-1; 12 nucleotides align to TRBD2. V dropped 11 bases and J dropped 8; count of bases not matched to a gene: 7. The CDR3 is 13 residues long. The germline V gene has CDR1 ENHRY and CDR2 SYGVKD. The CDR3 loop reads CASTSGRKDEQFF. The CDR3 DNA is TGTGCCTCGACTAGCGGGAGAAAGGATGAGCAGTTCTTC.

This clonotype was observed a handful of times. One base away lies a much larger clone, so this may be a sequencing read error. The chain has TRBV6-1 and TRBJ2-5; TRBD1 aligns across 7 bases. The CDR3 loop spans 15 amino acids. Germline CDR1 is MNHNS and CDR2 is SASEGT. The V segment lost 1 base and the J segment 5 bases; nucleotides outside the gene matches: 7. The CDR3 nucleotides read TGTGCCAGCAGTGAAGGAGGGGGCCGAGTCGAGACCCAGTACTTC. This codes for CASSEGGGRVETQYF.

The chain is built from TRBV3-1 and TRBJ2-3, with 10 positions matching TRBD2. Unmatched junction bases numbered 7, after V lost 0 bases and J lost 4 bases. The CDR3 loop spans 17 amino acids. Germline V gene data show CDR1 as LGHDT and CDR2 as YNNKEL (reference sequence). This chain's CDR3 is CASSQDGRAGGPDTQYF. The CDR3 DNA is TGTGCCAGCAGCCAAGATGGCCGAGCGGGAGGGCCAGATACGCAGTATTTT.

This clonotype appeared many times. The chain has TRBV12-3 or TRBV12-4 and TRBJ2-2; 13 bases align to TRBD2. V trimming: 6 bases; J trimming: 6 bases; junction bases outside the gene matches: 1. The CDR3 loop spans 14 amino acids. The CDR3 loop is CASSGTSGAGELFF. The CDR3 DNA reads TGTGCCAGCAGCGGGACTAGCGGGGCCGGGGAGCTGTTTTTT.

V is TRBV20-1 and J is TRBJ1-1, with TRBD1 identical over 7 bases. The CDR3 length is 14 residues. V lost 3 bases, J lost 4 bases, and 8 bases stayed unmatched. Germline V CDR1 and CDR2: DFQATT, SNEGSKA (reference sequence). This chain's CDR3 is CSARAGGPATEAFF. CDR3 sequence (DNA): TGCAGTGCTAGGGCAGGGGGTCCCGCCACTGAAGCTTTCTTT.

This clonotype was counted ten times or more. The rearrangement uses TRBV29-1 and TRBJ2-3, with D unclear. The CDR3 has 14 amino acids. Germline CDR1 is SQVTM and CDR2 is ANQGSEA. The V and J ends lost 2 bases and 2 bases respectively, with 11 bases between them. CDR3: CSVESVGNTDTQYF. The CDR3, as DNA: TGCAGCGTTGAATCAGTAGGAAACACAGATACGCAGTATTTT.

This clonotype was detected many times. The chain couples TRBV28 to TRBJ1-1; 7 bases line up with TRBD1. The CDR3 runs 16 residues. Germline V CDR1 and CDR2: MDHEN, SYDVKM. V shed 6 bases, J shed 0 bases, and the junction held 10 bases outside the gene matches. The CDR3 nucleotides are TGTGCCAGCAGCTCTAGGGACAGCTCCATGAACACTGAAGCTTTCTTT. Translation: CASSSRDSSMNTEAFF.

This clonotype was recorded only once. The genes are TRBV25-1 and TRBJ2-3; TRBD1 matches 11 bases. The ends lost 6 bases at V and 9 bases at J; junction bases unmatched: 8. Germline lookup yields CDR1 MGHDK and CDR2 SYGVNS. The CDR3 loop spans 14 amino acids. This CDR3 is CASRAGQGAGTQYF. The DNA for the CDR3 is TGTGCCAGCAGGGCCGGACAGGGGGCAGGGACGCAGTATTTT.

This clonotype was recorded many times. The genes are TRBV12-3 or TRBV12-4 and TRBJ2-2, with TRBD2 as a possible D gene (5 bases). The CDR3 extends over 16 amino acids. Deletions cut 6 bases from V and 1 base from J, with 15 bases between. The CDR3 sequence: CASRSPTGGNTGELFF. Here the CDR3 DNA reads TGTGCCAGCAGATCTCCGACTGGAGGGAACACCGGGGAGCTGTTTTTT.

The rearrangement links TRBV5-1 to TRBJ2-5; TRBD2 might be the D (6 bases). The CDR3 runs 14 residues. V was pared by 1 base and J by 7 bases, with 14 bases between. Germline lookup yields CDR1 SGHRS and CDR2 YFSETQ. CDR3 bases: TGCGCCAGCAGCTTGTCTTTAGGGCGGGGGACCCAGTACTTC. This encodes CASSLSLGRGTQYF.

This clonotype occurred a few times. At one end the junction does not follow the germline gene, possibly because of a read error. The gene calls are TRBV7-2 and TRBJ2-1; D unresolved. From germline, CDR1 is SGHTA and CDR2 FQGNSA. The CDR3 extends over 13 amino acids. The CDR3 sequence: CASSLGPYNGQFF. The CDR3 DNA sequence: TGTGCCAGCAGCTTAGGTCCGTACAATGGGCAGTTCTTC.

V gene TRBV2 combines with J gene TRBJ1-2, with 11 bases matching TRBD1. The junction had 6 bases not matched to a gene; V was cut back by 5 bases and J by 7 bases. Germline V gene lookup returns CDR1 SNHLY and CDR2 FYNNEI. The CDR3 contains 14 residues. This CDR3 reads CASSRTGGSPGYTF. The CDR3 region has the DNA TGTGCCAGCAGTCGGACAGGGGGCTCGCCTGGCTACACCTTC.

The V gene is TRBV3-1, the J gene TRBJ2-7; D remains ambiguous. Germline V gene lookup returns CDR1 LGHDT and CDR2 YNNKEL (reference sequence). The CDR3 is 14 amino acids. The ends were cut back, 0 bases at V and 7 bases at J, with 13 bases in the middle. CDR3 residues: CASSQDEGTWEQYF. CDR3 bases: TGTGCCAGCAGCCAAGACGAAGGCACTTGGGAGCAGTACTTC.

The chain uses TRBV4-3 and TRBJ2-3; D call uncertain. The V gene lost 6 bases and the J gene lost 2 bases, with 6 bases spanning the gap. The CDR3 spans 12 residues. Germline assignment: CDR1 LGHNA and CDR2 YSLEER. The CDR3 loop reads CASRISTDTQYF. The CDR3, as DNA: TGCGCCAGCAGAATCTCCACAGATACGCAGTATTTT.

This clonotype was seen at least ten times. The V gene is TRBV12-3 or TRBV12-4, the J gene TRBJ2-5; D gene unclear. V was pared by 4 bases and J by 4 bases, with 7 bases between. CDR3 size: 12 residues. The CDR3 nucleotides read TGTGCCAGCAGTTGGAGAGGAGAGACCCAGTACTTC. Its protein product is CASSWRGETQYF.

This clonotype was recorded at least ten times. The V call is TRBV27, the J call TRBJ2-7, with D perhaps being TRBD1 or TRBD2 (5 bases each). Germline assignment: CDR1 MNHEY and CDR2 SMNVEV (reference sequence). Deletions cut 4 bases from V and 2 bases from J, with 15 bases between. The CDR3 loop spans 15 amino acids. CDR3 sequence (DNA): TGTGCCAGCAGTTCGAGGGGTTTAGGGACCTACGAGCAGTACTTC. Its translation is CASSSRGLGTYEQYF.

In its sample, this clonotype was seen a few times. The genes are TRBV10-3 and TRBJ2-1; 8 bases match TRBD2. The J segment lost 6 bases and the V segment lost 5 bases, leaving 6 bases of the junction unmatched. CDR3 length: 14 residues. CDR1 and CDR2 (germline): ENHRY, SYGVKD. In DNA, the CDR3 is TGTGCCATCAGTCACGGGACTAGGGGCAATGAGCAGTTCTTC. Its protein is CAISHGTRGNEQFF.

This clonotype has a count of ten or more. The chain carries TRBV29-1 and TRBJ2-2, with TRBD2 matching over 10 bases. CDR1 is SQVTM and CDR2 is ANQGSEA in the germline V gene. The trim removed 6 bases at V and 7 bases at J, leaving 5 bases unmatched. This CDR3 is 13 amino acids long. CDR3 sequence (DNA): TGCAGCGTCGCTTCTAGCGGGAGCGGGGAGCTGTTTTTT. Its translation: CSVASSGSGELFF.

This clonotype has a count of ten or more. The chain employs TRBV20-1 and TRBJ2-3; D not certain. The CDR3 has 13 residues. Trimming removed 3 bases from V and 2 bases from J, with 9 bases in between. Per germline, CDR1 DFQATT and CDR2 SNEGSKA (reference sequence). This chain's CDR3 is CSASWASTDTQYF. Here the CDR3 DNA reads TGCAGTGCTAGCTGGGCCTCCACAGATACGCAGTATTTT.

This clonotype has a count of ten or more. The CDR3 reads CASSFGLYQPLHF. CDR3 sequence (DNA): TGTGCCAGCAGCTTCGGATTGTACCAACCCCTCCACTTT. The genes are TRBV3-1 and TRBJ1-6; D is unclear. CDR3 size: 13 residues. Trimming took 5 bases from V and 12 from J, leaving 14 bases between them. Germline V gives CDR1 LGHDT, CDR2 YNNKEL (reference sequence). The whole variable domain, remainder taken from reference TRBV3-1 and TRBJ1-6, is DTAVSQTPKYLVTQMGNDKSIKCEQNLGHDTMYWYKQDSKKFLKIMFSYNNKELIINETVPNRFSPKSPDKAHLNLHINSLELGDSAVYFCASSFGLYQPLHFGNGTRLTVT.

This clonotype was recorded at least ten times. This CDR3 is CAAGMGTGSAGELFF. In DNA form, the CDR3 reads TGTGCCGCAGGCATGGGCACAGGAAGTGCCGGGGAGCTGTTTTTT. V usage is TRBV7-9 and J usage is TRBJ2-2; TRBD1 might be the D (5 bases). Germline CDR1 SEHNR, CDR2 FQNEAQ (reference sequence). This CDR3 comprises 15 residues. Trimming pared 11 bases from V and 6 bases from J, leaving 22 bases between.

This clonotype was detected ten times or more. CDR3 nucleotides: TGCAGCGTTGGAAGCGGGAGCTCGGATACGCAGTATTTT. Translation gives CSVGSGSSDTQYF. The chain links TRBV29-1 to TRBJ2-3; 8 positions match TRBD2. CDR1 is SQVTM and CDR2 is ANQGSEA in the germline V gene. With V trimmed by 4 bases and J by 6 bases, 6 bases remained unmatched. The CDR3 runs 13 residues.

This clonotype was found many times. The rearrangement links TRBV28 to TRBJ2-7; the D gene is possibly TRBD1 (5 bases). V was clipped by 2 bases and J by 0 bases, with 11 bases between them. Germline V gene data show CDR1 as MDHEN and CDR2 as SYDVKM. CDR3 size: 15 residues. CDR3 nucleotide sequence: TGTGCCAGCAGTTTAGTGCAGGGTTACTCCTACGAGCAGTACTTC. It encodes CASSLVQGYSYEQYF.

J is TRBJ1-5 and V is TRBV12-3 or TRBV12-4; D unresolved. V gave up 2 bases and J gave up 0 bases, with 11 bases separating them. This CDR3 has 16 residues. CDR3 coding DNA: TGTGCCAGCAGTTTATGGGTTTACGATAGCAATCAGCCCCAGCATTTT. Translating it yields CASSLWVYDSNQPQHF.